This T cell receptor beta chain was sequenced in a study of T cells in Graves' hyperthyroidism and ophthalmopathy. Overall study results and limits: Model predictions of ophthalmopathy came a median approximately 6.2 months before onset.

This clonotype was detected ten times or more. What it binds is not known. Template material for amplifying TCR beta CDR3 regions consisted of RNA transcripts. A first-round RT-PCR of the TCR CDR3 used the HTBI primer set. TCRdb analysed the multiplex PCR reads with MiXCR anew, one entry per CDR3 protein. Of about 640,000 distinct CDR3 sequences in the sample, around 13% were seen once. Germline-derived CDR1 and CDR2 are SEHNR and FQNEAQ (reference sequence). CDR3 length: 15 amino acids. Trimming cost V 4 bases and J 12 bases; bases outside gene matches: 12. Using around 10 ml of fresh peripheral blood, PBMCs were prepared.

This sequence was found in a woman aged 50 to 60 with Graves' ophthalmopathy. The sequenced sample was blood. The rearrangement joins TRBV7-9 to TRBJ2-1, with 10 bases that match TRBD2. DNA of the CDR3: TGTGCCAGCAGCTCAGGAGCGGGAGGGCCAATCGGGCAGTTCTTC. Translated: CASSSGAGGPIGQFF.